Shown below are 20 T cell receptor beta chains from a single sample sequenced in a study of metastatic and nonmetastatic thyroid tumors. TCRdb reanalyzed the PCR reads via MiXCR. The data show roughly 83,000 clones, with 15% seen just once and 3.6% held by the top ten. Every patient was untreated before thyroid surgery. The sample was blood. The receptors come from a female donor with papillary thyroid cancer or a benign thyroid nodule (not recorded which). Some clones in this sample may be carry-over from other donors' samples.

Ten or more counts support this clone. V gene TRBV2 combines with J gene TRBJ1-2, with TRBD1 matching 9 bases. J was trimmed by 8 bases and V by 7 bases; bases with no gene match: 5. This CDR3 spans 12 amino acids. Germline V gene data show CDR1 as SNHLY and CDR2 as FYNNEI. CDR3 in DNA: TGTGCCAGCAAGCTACAGGGGGCCGGCTACACCTTC. As protein: CASKLQGAGYTF. Full variable domain (rest looked up from reference TRBV2 and TRBJ1-2): EPEVTQTPSHQVTQMGQEVILRCVPISNHLYFYWYRQILGQKVEFLVSFYNNEISEKSEIFDDQFSVERPDGSNFTLKIRSTKLEDSAMYFCASKLQGAGYTFGSGTRLTVV.

This clone was observed at least ten times. The rearrangement joins TRBV9 to TRBJ2-3, with D possibly matching TRBD1 (5 bases). CDR3 size: 15 residues. From germline, CDR1 is SGDLS and CDR2 YYNGEE. The germline V and J ends were trimmed by 3 bases and 2 bases, with 13 bases remaining between them. CDR3 residues: CASSDDSAYTDTQYF. CDR3 DNA: TGTGCCAGCAGCGACGACAGTGCCTACACAGATACGCAGTATTTT. The full variable domain, with the rest looked up from reference TRBV9 and TRBJ2-3, is DSGVTQTPKHLITATGQRVTLRCSPRSGDLSVYWYQQSLDQGLQFLIQYYNGEERAKGNILERFSAQQFPDLHSELNLSSLELGDSALYFCASSDDSAYTDTQYFGPGTRLTVL.

This clone was found many times. The rearrangement joins TRBV28 to TRBJ2-7; 8 positions match TRBD1. Losses at the gene ends were 4 bases for V and 3 bases for J; bases not matched to a gene: 17. The germline CDR1 and CDR2 sequences are MDHEN and SYDVKM. The CDR3 is made up of 18 amino acids. The CDR3 region is CASSSQRTGFRFVYEQYF. The CDR3, as DNA: TGTGCCAGCAGTTCCCAACGGACAGGGTTTCGATTCGTCTACGAGCAGTACTTC.

The V and J genes are TRBV12-3 or TRBV12-4 and TRBJ2-7; D is possibly TRBD2 (5 bases). CDR3 size: 18 residues. V lost 7 bases to trimming and J lost 7 bases, with 32 bases between them. CDR3 region: CASTLVLNGRVLQREQYF. CDR3 DNA sequence: TGTGCCAGCACCCTGGTCTTGAACGGTCGTGTCCTACAGCGGGAGCAGTACTTC.

This clone was seen repeatedly, ten times or more. This chain links TRBV10-3 with TRBJ2-7; D assignment may be TRBD1 or TRBD2 (5 bases each). With 0 bases removed from V and 4 bases from J, the gap between germline ends came to 16 bases. The V gene's germline CDR1 is ENHRY and CDR2 SYGVKD. This CDR3 has 16 residues. CDR3 sequence (DNA): TGTGCCATCAGTGAGTCGGGCAAGAGGGGAGAATACGAGCAGTACTTC. This translates into CAISESGKRGEYEQYF.

This clone was seen ten or more times. DNA for the CDR3: TGTGCCAGCAGTGACAGGGGAGGAGGAGAAAAACTGTTTTTT. It specifies CASSDRGGGEKLFF. The V and J genes are TRBV6-1 and TRBJ1-4; possibly TRBD1 for D (6 bases). V was shortened by 3 bases and J by 8 bases, with 13 bases between the two germline ends. This CDR3 has 14 residues. The germline V gene encodes CDR1 MNHNS and CDR2 SASEGT.

This clone was counted a few times. This may be a read error, as it is one base from a much larger clone. This chain connects TRBV11-1 to TRBJ2-1; TRBD1 aligns across 8 bases. The CDR3 runs to 16 residues. Trimming cost V 4 bases and J 8 bases; bases outside gene matches: 13. The V gene's germline CDR1 is SGHAT and CDR2 FQDESV (reference sequence). The CDR3 loop is CASSSPGQALCDEQFF. The DNA of the CDR3 is TGTGCCAGCAGCTCCCCGGGACAGGCTTTATGCGATGAGCAGTTCTTC.

Turning to this clone: This may be a read error, as it is one base from a much larger clone. The chain recombines TRBV18 with TRBJ1-1; the D is unclear. This CDR3 region has 15 residues. V shed 0 bases and J shed 5 bases, with 13 bases lying between them. Germline V gene lookup returns CDR1 KGHSH and CDR2 LQKENI. The CDR3 DNA is TGTGCCAGCTCACCACCGAGCGGGCCGTGGACTGAAGCTTTCTTT. This gives the protein CASSPPSGPWTEAFF.

The sample holds many counts of this clone. J is TRBJ1-5 and V is TRBV18; no definite D call. Germline CDR1 is KGHSH and CDR2 is LQKENI. CDR3 size: 15 residues. Between the trimmed V and J ends, which lost 2 bases and 4 bases, there was a span of 12 bases. CDR3 sequence: CASSPETGLNQPQHF. The CDR3 DNA reads as TGTGCCAGCTCACCAGAAACGGGTCTTAATCAGCCCCAGCATTTT. Full variable domain (rest looked up from reference TRBV18 and TRBJ1-5): NAGVMQNPRHLVRRRGQEARLRCSPMKGHSHVYWYRQLPEEGLKFMVYLQKENIIDESGMPKERFSAEFPKEGPSILRIQQVVRGDSAAYFCASSPETGLNQPQHFGDGTRLSIL.

This clone showed up many times. The same CDR3 is also encoded by other DNA sequences in this sample. The chain employs TRBV30 and TRBJ2-3; perhaps TRBD1 as D (5 bases). V was pared by 3 bases and J by 2 bases, with 15 bases between. Germline V lookup: CDR1 GTSNPN, CDR2 SVGIG (reference sequence). The CDR3 consists of 15 residues. The CDR3 sequence: CAWRGPLPPTDTQYF. DNA of the CDR3: TGTGCCTGGAGGGGGCCGTTACCCCCCACAGATACGCAGTATTTT.

Only a few counts were recorded for this clone. A much bigger clone sits one base away, suggesting this may be a read error. V and J are TRBV7-3 and TRBJ2-3; 9 bases are a match to TRBD1. From germline, CDR1 is SGHTA and CDR2 FQGTGA. The V and J ends lost 6 bases and 4 bases, in that order; junction bases with no gene match: 5. This CDR3 has 14 residues. CDR3 amino acids: CASRRTGVADTQYF. CDR3 sequence (DNA): TGTGCCAGCAGACGGACAGGGGTGGCAGATACGCAGTATTTT.

There are many counts of this clone. The gene calls are TRBV28 and TRBJ1-1; D not resolved. Trimming shortened V by 5 bases and J by 3 bases, and 13 bases separated the two germline ends. This CDR3 is built from 14 residues. The germline CDR1 and CDR2 sequences are MDHEN and SYDVKM. The CDR3 sequence is CASSAGPADTEAFF. CDR3 nucleotides: TGTGCCAGCAGTGCCGGGCCCGCCGACACTGAAGCTTTCTTT.

Judged by abundance, this clone is medium-sized (0.01 to 0.1%). The chain employs TRBV6-5 and TRBJ1-6, with TRBD1 identical over 7 bases. After removal of 2 bases from V and 0 bases from J, the junction contained 10 bases not matched to a gene. CDR1 MNHEY and CDR2 SVGAGI come from the germline V gene. This CDR3 has 19 amino acids. CDR3 DNA sequence: TGTGCCAGCAGTTACACCCAACAGGGGTCGGGCTCCTATAATTCACCCCTCCACTTT. Protein sequence: CASSYTQQGSGSYNSPLHF.

To note about this clone: One junction end disagrees with the germline gene, perhaps due to a read error. J is TRBJ2-1 and V is TRBV6-1; 12 bases line up with TRBD2. This CDR3 has 18 amino acids. Germline V gene sequence: CDR1 MNHNS, CDR2 SASEGT. The CDR3 DNA reads TGTGCCAGCATTGAACTAGCGGGGGGCCATAGCTCCTACAATGAGCAGTTCTTC. Translation gives CASIELAGGHSSYNEQFF.

The V and J genes are TRBV4-2 and TRBJ2-5, with a possible D match to TRBD1 (5 bases). The CDR3 extends over 14 amino acids. The V gene lost 0 bases and the J gene lost 4 bases, with 9 bases spanning the gap. Germline CDR1 and CDR2: LGHNA and YNFKEQ. The CDR3: CASSQDLGRETQYF. CDR3 DNA: TGTGCCAGCAGCCAAGATCTGGGGCGAGAGACCCAGTACTTC.

This clone was seen many times. This chain uses TRBV5-5 with TRBJ1-3; D perhaps matches TRBD1 (6 bases). CDR3 length equals 16 residues. Trimming cost V 3 bases and J 0 bases, with 13 bases left between them. The germline V gene has CDR1 SGHKS and CDR2 YYEKEE (reference sequence). The CDR3 loop is CASSWGRGSSGNTIYF. CDR3 DNA: TGTGCCAGCAGCTGGGGGCGGGGGAGCTCTGGAAACACCATATATTTT. Complete variable domain (other parts from reference TRBV5-5 and TRBJ1-3): DAGVTQSPTHLIKTRGQQVTLRCSPISGHKSVSWYQQVLGQGPQFIFQYYEKEERGRGNFPDRFSARQFPNYSSELNVNALLLGDSALYLCASSWGRGSSGNTIYFGEGSWLTVV.

This clone has a count of ten or more. CDR3 protein: CASSWSPRTGELFF. The CDR3 DNA is TGTGCCAGCAGCTGGAGCCCCAGGACCGGGGAGCTGTTTTTT. The V call is TRBV7-9, the J call TRBJ2-2; D unresolved. The CDR3 covers 14 residues. Germline V gene data show CDR1 as SEHNR and CDR2 as FQNEAQ (reference sequence). V was shortened by 4 bases and J by 5 bases, with 11 bases between the two germline ends. Combining the CDR3 with reference TRBV7-9 and TRBJ2-2 gives the whole variable domain DTGVSQNPRHKITKRGQNVTFRCDPISEHNRLYWYRQTLGQGPEFLTYFQNEAQLEKSRLLSDRFSAERPKGSFSTLEIQRTEQGDSAMYLCASSWSPRTGELFFGEGSRLTVL.

The V and J genes are TRBV5-1 and TRBJ2-7; perhaps TRBD2 as D (6 bases). V was shortened by 3 bases and J by 4 bases, with 20 bases between the two germline ends. The germline gives CDR1 SGHRS, CDR2 YFSETQ. This CDR3 comprises 16 residues. CDR3 region: CASSSPTGTAPYEQYF. CDR3 nucleotide sequence: TGCGCCAGCAGCTCGCCCACCGGGACTGCGCCTTACGAGCAGTACTTC. Complete variable domain (other parts from reference TRBV5-1 and TRBJ2-7): KAGVTQTPRYLIKTRGQQVTLSCSPISGHRSVSWYQQTPGQGLQFLFEYFSETQRNKGNFPGRFSGRQFSNSRSEMNVSTLELGDSALYLCASSSPTGTAPYEQYFGPGTRLTVT.

This clone was seen ten or more times. The chain combines TRBV6-1 with TRBJ2-1; D is undetermined. Trimming stripped 0 bases from V and 7 bases from J, with 10 bases between. Germline V CDR1 and CDR2: MNHNS, SASEGT. The CDR3 extends over 14 amino acids. The CDR3 region has the DNA TGTGCCAGCAGTGAAGCGCTTCGGCTTAATGAGCAGTTCTTC. Residues: CASSEALRLNEQFF.

This clone was seen many times. CDR3 sequence reads: CASSMSGLSSYEQYF. The DNA of the CDR3 is TGTGCCAGTAGTATGAGCGGGTTAAGCTCCTACGAGCAGTACTTC. The V call is TRBV19, the J call TRBJ2-7; D perhaps matches TRBD2 (6 bases). Looked up from germline, CDR1 is LNHDA and CDR2 is SQIVND (reference sequence). The CDR3 totals 15 residues. The ends were cut back, 3 bases at V and 0 bases at J, with 12 bases in the middle.